These 13 T cell receptor beta chains were all obtained from the same sample, sequenced in a study of CD4+ T cells in melanoma (dated by TCRdb to 2021 to 2024). The library was obtained by the immunoSEQ multiplex PCR assay. The clones in this table, taken by TCRdb from immuneACCESS, are in-frame only. Not every clone is retained; where verified, under half of the shortfall comes from an unresolved V gene, and the cause of the rest is unknown. Present in this sample are some 110,000 clones, 92% of which were seen just once. 2.5% to 3.5% of the sample comes from the top ten. Sequenced input: peripheral blood. Receptors originate from a human donor with melanoma.

The genes are TRBV29-1 and TRBJ2-7; TRBD2 matches 10 bases. This CDR3 has 13 residues. Germline V gene lookup returns CDR1 SQVTM and CDR2 ANQGSEA. The V segment lost 7 bases and the J segment 2 bases; nucleotides outside the gene matches: 5. Here the CDR3 reads CSATGTSAYEQYF. CDR3 in DNA: TGCAGCGCAACCGGGACTAGCGCCTACGAGCAGTACTTC.

The chain is built from TRBV19 and TRBJ2-2; D not resolved. The CDR3 totals 14 residues. The ends were cut back, 7 bases at V and 1 base at J, with 10 bases in the middle. The germline CDR1 and CDR2 sequences are LNHDA and SQIVND (reference sequence). The CDR3 sequence: CASTKALNTGELFF. The CDR3 nucleotides read TGTGCCAGTACTAAAGCTTTGAACACCGGGGAGCTGTTTTTT. Combining the CDR3 with reference TRBV19 and TRBJ2-2 gives the whole variable domain DGGITQSPKYLFRKEGQNVTLSCEQNLNHDAMYWYRQDPGQGLRLIYYSQIVNDFQKGDIAEGYSVSREKKESFPLTVTSAQKNPTAFYLCASTKALNTGELFFGEGSRLTVL.

V is TRBV15 and J is TRBJ2-7, with D unresolved. This CDR3 spans 14 amino acids. Germline CDR1 is LNHNV and CDR2 is YYDKDF (reference sequence). V was cut by 4 bases and J by 0 bases, with 10 bases left in between. The CDR3 DNA sequence: TGTGCCACCAGCAAATCCGGTTTCTCCTACGAGCAGTACTTC. It is translated as CATSKSGFSYEQYF.

This chain links TRBV4-2 with TRBJ1-3, with D perhaps matching TRBD1 (6 bases). Per germline, CDR1 LGHNA and CDR2 YNFKEQ. The CDR3 is made up of 15 amino acids. V dropped 0 bases and J dropped 2 bases, with 8 bases sitting between them. CDR3 DNA sequence: TGTGCCAGCAGCCAAGAAACAGGGACTGGAAACACCATATATTTT. Its protein is CASSQETGTGNTIYF.

To note about this clone: Other DNA sequences of this sample code for an identical CDR3. The CDR3 spells CASSLRGGTEAFF. DNA of the CDR3: TGCGCCAGCAGCTTGAGGGGAGGGACTGAAGCTTTCTTT. The genes are TRBV5-1 and TRBJ1-1; TRBD1 might be the D (5 bases). Trimming took 1 base from V and 5 from J, leaving 9 bases between them. There are 13 residues in the CDR3. Per the germline V gene, CDR1 is SGHRS and CDR2 is YFSETQ.

The chain employs TRBV2 and TRBJ1-1, with D tentatively TRBD1 (6 bases). This CDR3 is 13 amino acids long. The germline V gene encodes CDR1 SNHLY and CDR2 FYNNEI. The ends were cut back, 6 bases at V and 2 bases at J, with 10 bases in the middle. As DNA, the CDR3 is TGTGCCAGCAGCAGGGACATAAACACTGAAGCTTTCTTT. Its translation is CASSRDINTEAFF.

The V and J genes are TRBV27 and TRBJ2-1; D gene uncertain. The V gene's germline CDR1 is MNHEY and CDR2 SMNVEV (reference sequence). Trimming pared 3 bases from V and 6 bases from J, leaving 15 bases between. The CDR3 is 15 amino acids. CDR3 in amino acids: CASSLGRLLPNEQFF. The CDR3 DNA follows: TGTGCCAGCAGTTTGGGCAGACTCCTTCCCAATGAGCAGTTCTTC.

The rearrangement uses TRBV14 and TRBJ2-7; D is uncertain. This CDR3 is 13 amino acids long. Germline assignment: CDR1 SGHDN and CDR2 FVKESK. Trimming took 4 bases from V and 7 from J, leaving 14 bases between them. The CDR3 DNA sequence: TGTGCCAGCAGCCCCGGGCCCTTTAGGGAGCAGTACTTC. As protein: CASSPGPFREQYF. The full variable domain, completed using reference TRBV14 and TRBJ2-7, is EAGVTQFPSHSVIEKGQTVTLRCDPISGHDNLYWYRRVMGKEIKFLLHFVKESKQDESGMPNNRFLAERTGGTYSTLKVQPAELEDSGVYFCASSPGPFREQYFGPGTRLTVT.

The chain carries TRBV18 and TRBJ2-7; TRBD1 might be the D (5 bases). The CDR3 is made up of 13 amino acids. Per germline, CDR1 KGHSH and CDR2 LQKENI. The V and J ends lost 3 bases and 5 bases respectively, with 11 bases between them. The CDR3 loop is CASSPSGSHEQYF. The CDR3 DNA reads as TGTGCCAGCTCACCCTCAGGGTCCCACGAGCAGTACTTC.

J is TRBJ1-3 and V is TRBV7-2, with D possibly TRBD1 on 5 matching bases. CDR1 SGHTA and CDR2 FQGNSA come from the germline V gene. V lost 0 bases to trimming and J lost 2 bases, with 14 bases between them. This CDR3 comprises 17 residues. The CDR3 coding sequence is TGTGCCAGCAGCTTAGCGGGATCAGGGATCCCTGGAAACACCATATATTTT. Protein sequence: CASSLAGSGIPGNTIYF.

The rearrangement uses TRBV6-5 and TRBJ1-5, with unresolved D. V lost 6 bases, J lost 4 bases, and 10 bases lay in between. The CDR3 contains 13 residues. Germline assignment: CDR1 MNHEY and CDR2 SVGAGI. The CDR3 is CASSPQVNQPQHF. In DNA, the CDR3 is TGTGCCAGCAGCCCCCAGGTTAATCAGCCCCAGCATTTT.

The rearrangement links TRBV9 to TRBJ1-2; D is possibly TRBD1 (5 bases). Per the germline V gene, CDR1 is SGDLS and CDR2 is YYNGEE. The CDR3 runs 14 residues. With 0 bases removed from V and 5 bases from J, the gap between germline ends came to 11 bases. The CDR3 is CASSVEGTRYGYTF. The CDR3 DNA follows: TGTGCCAGCAGCGTAGAAGGGACCCGATATGGCTACACCTTC.

CDR3 DNA: TGTGCCAGCAGCTTTATAGCGGAATCCTACGAGCAGTACTTC. Translating it yields CASSFIAESYEQYF. The J gene is TRBJ2-7, the V gene TRBV7-9; the D gene is possibly TRBD2 (6 bases). Germline V CDR1 and CDR2: SEHNR, FQNEAQ (reference sequence). V was pared by 3 bases and J by 1 base, with 10 bases between. This CDR3 contains 14 residues.